This section outlines one TCR beta chain sequence together with its context. The antigen remains unidentified. At one end, the junction sequence differs from germline, possibly due to a read error. The CDR3 length is 15 residues. CDR1 is LGHNA and CDR2 is YSLEER in the germline V gene. These data originate in a study of tumor and adjacent non-tumor tissue in lung cancer. Turning to the study itself: The patients, 10 men and several women, were about 30 to 85 with stage I to III disease.

Three rounds of nested PCR, following a modified ARM-PCR protocol, produced the TCRbeta library. TCRdb reprocessed the multiplex PCR reads via MiXCR and lists one record per CDR3 protein. The data show 220,000 or so distinct CDR3 sequences, with 70% to 75% seen just once and roughly a quarter held by the top ten. Study outcomes and limitations: Patients with more diverse tumor TCRs had worse survival. Significantly higher TCR diversity was found in tumor than normal lung.

This sample's RNA came from whole unsorted tissue. V usage is TRBV4-3 and J usage is TRBJ2-7; 9 bases line up with TRBD1. The sequence was obtained from a man aged 60 to 75 with non-small cell lung cancer. Material: lung tumor tissue. DNA of the CDR3: TGTGCCAGCAGCCAAGACATGGACAGGGGTCCAGAGCAGTACTTC. It encodes CASSQDMDRGPEQYF.